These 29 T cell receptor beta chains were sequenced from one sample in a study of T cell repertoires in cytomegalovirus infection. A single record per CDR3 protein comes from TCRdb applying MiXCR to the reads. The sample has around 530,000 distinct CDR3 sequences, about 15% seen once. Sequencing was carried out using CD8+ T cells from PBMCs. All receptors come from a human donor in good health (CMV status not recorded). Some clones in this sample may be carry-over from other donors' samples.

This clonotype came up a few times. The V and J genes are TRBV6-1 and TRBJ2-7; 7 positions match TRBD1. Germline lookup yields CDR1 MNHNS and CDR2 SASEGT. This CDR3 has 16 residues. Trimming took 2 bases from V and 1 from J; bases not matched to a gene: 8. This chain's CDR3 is CASSEMVAGGSYEQYF. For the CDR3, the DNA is TGTGCCAGCAGTGAAATGGTGGCAGGGGGATCCTACGAGCAGTACTTC.

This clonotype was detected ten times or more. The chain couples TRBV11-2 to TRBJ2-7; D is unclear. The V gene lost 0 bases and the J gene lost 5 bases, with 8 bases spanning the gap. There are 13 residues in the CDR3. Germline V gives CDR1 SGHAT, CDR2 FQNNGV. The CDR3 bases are TGTGCCAGCAGCTTAGAATACGGAAACGAGCAGTACTTC. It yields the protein CASSLEYGNEQYF.

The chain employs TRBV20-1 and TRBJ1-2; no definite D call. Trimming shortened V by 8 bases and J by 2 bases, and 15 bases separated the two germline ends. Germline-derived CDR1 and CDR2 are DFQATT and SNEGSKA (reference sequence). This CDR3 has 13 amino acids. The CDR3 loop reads CSFEGSENYGYTF. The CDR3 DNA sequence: TGCAGTTTTGAGGGATCTGAAAACTATGGCTACACCTTC.

This CDR3 reads CASSSSRTGKVSGDEQFF. The CDR3 DNA reads TGTGCCAGCAGTTCTTCCCGGACAGGGAAAGTTTCGGGCGATGAGCAGTTCTTC. The chain carries TRBV27 and TRBJ2-1; 8 bases align to TRBD1. V lost 4 bases, J lost 8 bases, and 19 bases stayed unmatched. The CDR3 runs 18 residues. CDR1 and CDR2 (germline): MNHEY, SMNVEV (reference sequence).

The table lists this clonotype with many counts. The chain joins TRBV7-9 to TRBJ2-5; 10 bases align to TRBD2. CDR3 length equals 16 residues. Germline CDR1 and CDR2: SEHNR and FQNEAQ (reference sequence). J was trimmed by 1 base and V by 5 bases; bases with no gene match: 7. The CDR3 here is CASSTWTSGAQETQYF. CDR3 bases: TGTGCCAGCAGCACTTGGACTAGCGGCGCCCAAGAGACCCAGTACTTC.

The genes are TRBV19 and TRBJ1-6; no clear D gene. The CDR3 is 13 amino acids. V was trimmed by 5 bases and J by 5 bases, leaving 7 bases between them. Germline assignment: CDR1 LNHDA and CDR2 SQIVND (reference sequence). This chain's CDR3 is CASSATNNSPLHF. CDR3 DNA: TGTGCCAGTAGTGCTACGAATAATTCACCCCTCCACTTT. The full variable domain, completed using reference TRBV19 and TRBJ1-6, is DGGITQSPKYLFRKEGQNVTLSCEQNLNHDAMYWYRQDPGQGLRLIYYSQIVNDFQKGDIAEGYSVSREKKESFPLTVTSAQKNPTAFYLCASSATNNSPLHFGNGTRLTVT.

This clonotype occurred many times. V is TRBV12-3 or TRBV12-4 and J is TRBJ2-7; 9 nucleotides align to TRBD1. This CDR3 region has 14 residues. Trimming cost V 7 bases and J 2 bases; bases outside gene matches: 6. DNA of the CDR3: TGTGCCAGCACCCTGGACAGGGGTACCTACGAGCAGTACTTC. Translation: CASTLDRGTYEQYF.

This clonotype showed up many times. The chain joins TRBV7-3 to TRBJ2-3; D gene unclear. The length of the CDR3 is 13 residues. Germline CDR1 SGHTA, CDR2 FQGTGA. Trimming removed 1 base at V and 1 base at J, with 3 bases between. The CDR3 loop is CASSLIGTDTQYF. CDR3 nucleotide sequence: TGTGCCAGCAGCTTAATAGGCACAGATACGCAGTATTTT.

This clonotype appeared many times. The DNA for the CDR3 is TGTGCCAGCCGCAGGGGCCCCGGGGGCTACACCTTC. Translating it yields CASRRGPGGYTF. V and J are TRBV27 and TRBJ1-2, with TRBD1 as a possible D gene (6 bases). CDR3 length equals 12 residues. Per germline, CDR1 MNHEY and CDR2 SMNVEV (reference sequence). Trimming removed 8 bases at V and 8 bases at J, with 15 bases between.

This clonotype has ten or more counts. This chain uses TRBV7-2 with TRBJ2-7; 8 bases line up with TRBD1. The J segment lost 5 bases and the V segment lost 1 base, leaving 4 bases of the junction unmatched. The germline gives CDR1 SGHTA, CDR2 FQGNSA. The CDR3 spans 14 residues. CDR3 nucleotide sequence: TGTGCCAGCAGCTTAGGCAGGGGGCTCGACGAGCAGTACTTC. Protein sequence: CASSLGRGLDEQYF.

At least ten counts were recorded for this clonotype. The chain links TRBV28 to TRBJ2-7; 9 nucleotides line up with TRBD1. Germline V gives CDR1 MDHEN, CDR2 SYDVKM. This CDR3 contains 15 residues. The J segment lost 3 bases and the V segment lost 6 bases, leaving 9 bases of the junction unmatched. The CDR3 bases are TGTGCCAGCAGCATGTCGGGGACAGGGATCTACGAGCAGTACTTC. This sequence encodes CASSMSGTGIYEQYF. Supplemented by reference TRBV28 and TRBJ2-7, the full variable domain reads DVKVTQSSRYLVKRTGEKVFLECVQDMDHENMFWYRQDPGLGLRLIYFSYDVKMKEKGDIPEGYSVSREKKERFSLILESASTNQTSMYLCASSMSGTGIYEQYFGPGTRLTVT.

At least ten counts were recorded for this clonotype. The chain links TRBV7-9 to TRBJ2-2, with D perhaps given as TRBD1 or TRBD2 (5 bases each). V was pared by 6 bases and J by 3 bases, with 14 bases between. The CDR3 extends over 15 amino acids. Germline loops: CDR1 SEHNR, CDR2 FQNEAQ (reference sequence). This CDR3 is CASRFEGLYTGELFF. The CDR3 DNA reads TGTGCCAGCAGGTTCGAGGGGCTTTACACCGGGGAGCTGTTTTTT.

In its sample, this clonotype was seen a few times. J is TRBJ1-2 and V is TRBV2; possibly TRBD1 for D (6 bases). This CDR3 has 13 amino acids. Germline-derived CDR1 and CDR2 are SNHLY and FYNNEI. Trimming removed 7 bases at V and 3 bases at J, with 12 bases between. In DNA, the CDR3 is TGTGCCAGCATCACAGGGAGGGACTATGGCTACACCTTC. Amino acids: CASITGRDYGYTF.

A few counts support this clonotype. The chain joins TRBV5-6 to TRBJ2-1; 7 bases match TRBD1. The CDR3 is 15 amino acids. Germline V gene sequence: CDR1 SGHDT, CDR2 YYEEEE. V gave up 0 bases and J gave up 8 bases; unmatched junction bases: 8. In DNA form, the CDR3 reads TGTGCCAGCAGCTTGGACAGGGGCCCCTGGGATGAGCAGTTCTTC. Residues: CASSLDRGPWDEQFF.

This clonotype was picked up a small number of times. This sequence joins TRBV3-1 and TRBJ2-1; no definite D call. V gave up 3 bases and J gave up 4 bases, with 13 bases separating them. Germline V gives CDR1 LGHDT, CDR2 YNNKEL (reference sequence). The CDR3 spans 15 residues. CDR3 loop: CASSHMPGQYNEQFF. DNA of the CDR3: TGTGCCAGCAGCCATATGCCGGGCCAGTACAATGAGCAGTTCTTC.

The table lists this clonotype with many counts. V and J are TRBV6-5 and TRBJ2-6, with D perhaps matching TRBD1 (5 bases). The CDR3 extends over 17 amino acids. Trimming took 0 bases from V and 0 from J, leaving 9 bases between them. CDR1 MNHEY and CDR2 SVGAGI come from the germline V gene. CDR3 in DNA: TGTGCCAGCAGTTACTCGACAGACCCCTCTGGGGCCAACGTCCTGACTTTC. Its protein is CASSYSTDPSGANVLTF.

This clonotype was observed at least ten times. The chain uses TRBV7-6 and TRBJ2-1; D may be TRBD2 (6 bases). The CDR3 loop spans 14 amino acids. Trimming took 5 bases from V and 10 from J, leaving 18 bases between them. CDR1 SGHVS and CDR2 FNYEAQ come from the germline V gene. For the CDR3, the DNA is TGTGCCAGCAGCCCCAAGCTAGGGACTTGGGAGCAGTTCTTC. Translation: CASSPKLGTWEQFF.

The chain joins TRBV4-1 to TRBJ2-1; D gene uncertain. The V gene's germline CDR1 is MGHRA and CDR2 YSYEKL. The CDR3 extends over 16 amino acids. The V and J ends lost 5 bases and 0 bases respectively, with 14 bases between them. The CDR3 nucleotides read TGCGCCAGCAGCTACGGTTCCCCAAGCTCCTACAATGAGCAGTTCTTC. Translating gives CASSYGSPSSYNEQFF.

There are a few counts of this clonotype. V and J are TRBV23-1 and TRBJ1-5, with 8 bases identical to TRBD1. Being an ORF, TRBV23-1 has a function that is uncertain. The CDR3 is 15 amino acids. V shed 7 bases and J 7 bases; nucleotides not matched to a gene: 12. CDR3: CASTESAGGGQPQHF. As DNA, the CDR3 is TGCGCCAGCACGGAGTCGGCAGGGGGCGGGCAGCCCCAGCATTTT.

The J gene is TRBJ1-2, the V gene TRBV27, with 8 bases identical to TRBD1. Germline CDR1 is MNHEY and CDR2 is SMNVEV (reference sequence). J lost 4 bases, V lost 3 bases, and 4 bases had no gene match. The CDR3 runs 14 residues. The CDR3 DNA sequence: TGTGCCAGCAGTTTTGGGGACAGGAGCTATGGCTACACCTTC. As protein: CASSFGDRSYGYTF.

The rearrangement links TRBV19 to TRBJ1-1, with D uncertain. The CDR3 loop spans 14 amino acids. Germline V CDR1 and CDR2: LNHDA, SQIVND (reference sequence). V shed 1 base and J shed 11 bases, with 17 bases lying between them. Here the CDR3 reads CASSIALSREEAFF. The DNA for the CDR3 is TGTGCCAGTAGTATAGCCTTGTCTAGGGAAGAGGCTTTCTTT. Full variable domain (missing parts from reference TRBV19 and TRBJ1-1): DGGITQSPKYLFRKEGQNVTLSCEQNLNHDAMYWYRQDPGQGLRLIYYSQIVNDFQKGDIAEGYSVSREKKESFPLTVTSAQKNPTAFYLCASSIALSREEAFFGQGTRLTVV.

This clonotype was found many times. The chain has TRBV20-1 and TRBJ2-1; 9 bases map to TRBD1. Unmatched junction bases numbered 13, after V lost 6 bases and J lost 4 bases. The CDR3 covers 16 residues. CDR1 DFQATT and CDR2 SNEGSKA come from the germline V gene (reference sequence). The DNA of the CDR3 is TGCAGTGCCAGAAACCAACCGGGACAGGGATACAATGAGCAGTTCTTC. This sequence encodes CSARNQPGQGYNEQFF.

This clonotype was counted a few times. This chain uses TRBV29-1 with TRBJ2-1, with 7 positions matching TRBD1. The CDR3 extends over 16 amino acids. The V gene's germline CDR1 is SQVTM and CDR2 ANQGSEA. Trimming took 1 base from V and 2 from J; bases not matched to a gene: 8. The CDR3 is CSVEGGQALAYNEQFF. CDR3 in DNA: TGCAGCGTTGAAGGAGGACAGGCCCTGGCCTACAATGAGCAGTTCTTC.

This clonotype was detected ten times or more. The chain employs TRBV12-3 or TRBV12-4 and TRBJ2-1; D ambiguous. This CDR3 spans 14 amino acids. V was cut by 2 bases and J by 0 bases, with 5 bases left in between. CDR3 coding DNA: TGTGCCAGCAGTTTATCTTCCTCCTACAATGAGCAGTTCTTC. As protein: CASSLSSSYNEQFF.

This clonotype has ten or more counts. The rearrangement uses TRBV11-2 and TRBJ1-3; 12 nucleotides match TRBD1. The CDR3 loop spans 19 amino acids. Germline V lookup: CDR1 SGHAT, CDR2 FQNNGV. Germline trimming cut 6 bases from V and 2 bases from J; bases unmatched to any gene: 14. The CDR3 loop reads CASRRPIPGQGATGNTIYF. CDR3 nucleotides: TGTGCCAGCAGGCGACCCATCCCGGGACAGGGGGCCACTGGAAACACCATATATTTT. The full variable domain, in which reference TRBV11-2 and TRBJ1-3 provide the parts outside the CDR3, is EAGVAQSPRYKIIEKRQSVAFWCNPISGHATLYWYQQILGQGPKLLIQFQNNGVVDDSQLPKDRFSAERLKGVDSTLKIQPAKLEDSAVYLCASRRPIPGQGATGNTIYFGEGSWLTVV.

As DNA, the CDR3 is TGTGCCAGCAGCCCCCAGGACAGGGCCGAGCCCCAGCATTTT. Translation: CASSPQDRAEPQHF. This chain joins TRBV9 and TRBJ1-5, with 8 nucleotides matching TRBD1. Trimming cost V 4 bases and J 8 bases; bases outside gene matches: 8. The CDR3 consists of 14 residues. Germline V lookup: CDR1 SGDLS, CDR2 YYNGEE. Filled out from reference TRBV9 and TRBJ1-5, the complete variable domain reads DSGVTQTPKHLITATGQRVTLRCSPRSGDLSVYWYQQSLDQGLQFLIQYYNGEERAKGNILERFSAQQFPDLHSELNLSSLELGDSALYFCASSPQDRAEPQHFGDGTRLSIL.

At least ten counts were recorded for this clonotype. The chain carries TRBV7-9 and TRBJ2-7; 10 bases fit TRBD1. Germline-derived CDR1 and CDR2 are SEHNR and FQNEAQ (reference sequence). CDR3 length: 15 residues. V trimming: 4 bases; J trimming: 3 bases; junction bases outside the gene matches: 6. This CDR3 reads CASSSPRTGGYEQYF. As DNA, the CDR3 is TGTGCCAGCAGCTCTCCGCGGACAGGGGGCTACGAGCAGTACTTC.

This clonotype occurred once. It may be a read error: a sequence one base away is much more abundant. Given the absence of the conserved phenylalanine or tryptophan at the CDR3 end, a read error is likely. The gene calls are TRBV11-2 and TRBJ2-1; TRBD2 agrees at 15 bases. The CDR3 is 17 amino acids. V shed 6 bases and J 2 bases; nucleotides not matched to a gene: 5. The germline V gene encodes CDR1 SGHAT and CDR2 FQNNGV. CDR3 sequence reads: CASRRGLAGGAYNEQFL. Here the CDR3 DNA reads TGTGCCAGCAGGAGGGGACTAGCGGGGGGTGCCTACAATGAGCAGTTCTTA.

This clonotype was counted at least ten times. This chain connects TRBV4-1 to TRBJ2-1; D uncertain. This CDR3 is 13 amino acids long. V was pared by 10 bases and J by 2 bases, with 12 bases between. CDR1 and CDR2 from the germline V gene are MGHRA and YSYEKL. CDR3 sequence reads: CATRGEAYNEQFF. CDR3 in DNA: TGCGCCACCCGAGGAGAAGCCTACAATGAGCAGTTCTTC.